Below are 10 T cell receptor beta chains sequenced from a single sample in a study of OX40 agonist ivuxolimab in advanced cancers. Some clones are missing from TCRdb's copy, which holds only in-frame ones; the method was immunoSEQ multiplex PCR. The table shows approximately 68,000 clones, with roughly nine tenths occurring only once. The input for sequencing was CD4+ or CD8+ T cells sorted from blood, taken in a trial of the OX40 agonist ivuxolimab. These receptor sequences come from an adult with an advanced solid tumor such as melanoma, head and neck, liver or kidney cancer.

V gene TRBV15 combines with J gene TRBJ2-5, with D unresolved. V shed 2 bases and J shed 0 bases, with 4 bases lying between them. This CDR3 is built from 13 residues. Germline V gene lookup returns CDR1 LNHNV and CDR2 YYDKDF (reference sequence). The CDR3 reads CATSRKYQETQYF. The CDR3 DNA is TGTGCCACCAGCAGAAAGTACCAAGAGACCCAGTACTTC.

The CDR3 here is CASSPRDTGRNTEAFF. In DNA, the CDR3 is TGTGCCAGCTCACCACGGGATACCGGCAGGAACACTGAAGCTTTCTTT. This chain links TRBV18 with TRBJ1-1; D remains unclear. With 1 base removed from V and 1 base from J, the gap between germline ends came to 13 bases. Germline values: CDR1 KGHSH, CDR2 LQKENI. The CDR3 contains 16 residues.

This clone appeared once. The chain carries TRBV5-1 and TRBJ1-6; no reliable D call. CDR1 and CDR2 from the germline V gene are SGHRS and YFSETQ. CDR3 length: 13 residues. The ends were cut back, 4 bases at V and 3 bases at J, with 5 bases in the middle. The CDR3 sequence: CASSPNYNSPLHF. The CDR3 DNA is TGCGCCAGCAGCCCTAACTATAATTCACCCCTCCACTTT.

The V and J genes are TRBV18 and TRBJ2-7; no firm D call. This CDR3 is built from 14 residues. V shed 3 bases and J shed 2 bases, with 11 bases lying between them. CDR1 and CDR2 from the germline V gene are KGHSH and LQKENI. CDR3 residues: CASSPPSVPYEQYF. In DNA form, the CDR3 reads TGTGCCAGCTCACCTCCTTCCGTCCCCTACGAGCAGTACTTC.

The V and J genes are TRBV19 and TRBJ2-5; D is undetermined. In germline, CDR1 is LNHDA, CDR2 SQIVND (reference sequence). This CDR3 contains 14 residues. V dropped 1 base and J dropped 0 bases, with 6 bases sitting between them. The CDR3: CASSIASDQETQYF. The DNA of the CDR3 is TGTGCCAGTAGTATAGCTTCAGACCAAGAGACCCAGTACTTC.

The J gene is TRBJ2-1, the V gene TRBV2, with D unresolved. V dropped 6 bases and J dropped 2 bases, with 5 bases sitting between them. The CDR3 is 12 amino acids. The germline V gene has CDR1 SNHLY and CDR2 FYNNEI. The CDR3 loop is CASRVAYNEQFF. CDR3 nucleotides: TGTGCCAGCAGGGTGGCCTACAATGAGCAGTTCTTC.

Regarding this clone: At the DNA level, this CDR3 is encoded by other sequences in the same sample as well. This chain connects TRBV7-3 to TRBJ1-5; D not certain. Germline CDR1 SGHTA, CDR2 FQGTGA. V lost 2 bases, J lost 6 bases, and 8 bases lay in between. This CDR3 has 13 amino acids. This CDR3 is CASSLALGQPQHF. The CDR3 nucleotides read TGTGCCAGCAGCTTAGCGCTAGGTCAGCCCCAGCATTTT.

The gene calls are TRBV5-1 and TRBJ2-1; 11 bases agree with TRBD2. V dropped 0 bases and J dropped 5; count of bases not matched to a gene: 4. Germline-derived CDR1 and CDR2 are SGHRS and YFSETQ. The CDR3 consists of 16 residues. The CDR3 DNA sequence: TGCGCCAGCAGCTTGGGTCTAGCGGGAGGAAACAATGAGCAGTTCTTC. This translates into CASSLGLAGGNNEQFF.

The rearrangement links TRBV10-1 to TRBJ2-7; 8 bases are shared with TRBD1. Germline-derived CDR1 and CDR2 are WNHNN and SYGVQD (reference sequence). Trimming at V came to 4 bases and at J to 3 bases, leaving 5 bases not matched to a gene. The CDR3 is 14 residues long. CDR3 amino acids: CASSGGQAIYEQYF. Here the CDR3 DNA reads TGCGCCAGCAGTGGGGGACAGGCCATCTACGAGCAGTACTTC.

The chain is built from TRBV7-3 and TRBJ2-2, with 8 bases matching TRBD2. The CDR3 totals 15 residues. With V trimmed by 5 bases and J by 5 bases, 7 bases remained unmatched. Germline assignment: CDR1 SGHTA and CDR2 FQGTGA. In DNA, the CDR3 is TGTGCCAGCAGCCGGATAACTAGCGGTACCGGGGAGCTGTTTTTT. This sequence encodes CASSRITSGTGELFF.